This T cell receptor beta chain originates from a study of cytomegalovirus exposure and HLA in healthy donors. PCR was performed using 60 Vbeta and 13 Jbeta primers. Produced via immunoSEQ multiplex PCR; TCRdb's table is partial and in-frame only. Here the sample spans roughly 110,000 clones, 70% to 85% being singletons. Samples came from healthy bone marrow donors. The CDR3 is made up of 14 amino acids. Germline loops: CDR1 MNHNY, CDR2 SVGAGI (reference sequence). The germline V and J ends were trimmed by 2 bases and 4 bases, with 12 bases remaining between them. The receptor comes from a boy under 18 in good health and CMV-seronegative. This rearrangement joins TRBV6-6 to TRBJ2-7; D is uncertain. Sample: PBMCs. The CDR3 bases are TGTGCCAGCAGTTACACCCCCGTCGGGTACGAGCAGTACTTC. It is translated as CASSYTPVGYEQYF.